The 12 T cell receptor beta chains below all came from one sample that was sequenced in a study of T cells in Graves' hyperthyroidism and ophthalmopathy. RNA transcripts yielded amplified TCR beta CDR3 regions. Carried out on the TCR CDR3, a first-round RT-PCR used the HTBI primer set. MiXCR, applied by TCRdb to the multiplex PCR reads, yields one record per CDR3 protein. The sample contains 600,000 to 650,000 distinct CDR3 sequences, about a fifth of which appear only once. Sequenced sample: blood. All receptors derive from a man younger than 40 with Graves' ophthalmopathy.

This clonotype has more than one count but fewer than ten. The chain uses TRBV10-3 and TRBJ2-1; D gene unclear. Trimming left V 6 bases short and J 0 bases short, with 15 bases between. The CDR3 has 16 residues. Germline loops: CDR1 ENHRY, CDR2 SYGVKD. CDR3 nucleotide sequence: TGTGCCATCAGGGATACGACCGAGAGCTCCTACAATGAGCAGTTCTTC. Its translation: CAIRDTTESSYNEQFF.

This clonotype was recorded many times. The chain has TRBV4-1 and TRBJ1-5; D gene unclear. The CDR3 loop spans 15 amino acids. Germline V gene data show CDR1 as MGHRA and CDR2 as YSYEKL. The germline V and J ends were trimmed by 0 bases and 10 bases, with 16 bases remaining between them. The CDR3 protein is CASSQDETRSPPQHF. Here the CDR3 DNA reads TGCGCCAGCAGCCAAGATGAAACCCGATCCCCTCCCCAGCATTTT.

This clonotype was picked up many times. V is TRBV7-2 and J is TRBJ2-3; 12 bases are shared with TRBD2. Trimming removed 8 bases from V and 7 bases from J; junction bases left unmatched: 10. The CDR3 covers 15 residues. Per germline, CDR1 SGHTA and CDR2 FQGNSA. CDR3 region: CASQRTSGKSYTQYF. CDR3 bases: TGTGCCAGCCAAAGGACTAGCGGGAAAAGTTATACGCAGTATTTT.

J is TRBJ1-2 and V is TRBV6-1; 11 bases align to TRBD1. CDR1 and CDR2 from the germline V gene are MNHNS and SASEGT. The V and J ends lost 4 bases and 4 bases, in that order; junction bases with no gene match: 11. The CDR3 loop spans 17 amino acids. Here the CDR3 reads CASSGARTGGLSYGYTF. The CDR3, as DNA: TGTGCCAGCAGTGGAGCCCGGACAGGGGGCTTAAGCTATGGCTACACCTTC.

This clonotype was found many times. The rearrangement links TRBV12-5 to TRBJ1-1, with D maybe TRBD1 (5 bases). Germline lookup yields CDR1 LGHNT and CDR2 FRNRAP. V gave up 0 bases and J gave up 5 bases, with 10 bases separating them. The CDR3 covers 14 residues. In nucleotides, the CDR3 is TGTGCTAGTGGTTTGGTACGAAAGGGGACTGAAGCTTTCTTT. Amino acids: CASGLVRKGTEAFF.

This chain uses TRBV28 with TRBJ2-2; 9 bases line up with TRBD2. The CDR3 runs to 16 residues. The J segment lost 6 bases and the V segment lost 3 bases, leaving 8 bases of the junction unmatched. CDR1 is MDHEN and CDR2 is SYDVKM in the germline V gene. This chain's CDR3 is CASSFKLAGVSGELFF. The DNA of the CDR3 is TGTGCCAGCAGTTTTAAATTAGCGGGAGTTTCCGGGGAGCTGTTTTTT.

This clonotype was counted at least ten times. Here the CDR3 DNA reads TGTGCCAGCAGTCTACCCTCAGGGGGCGGAAATCAGCCCCAGCATTTT. Protein product: CASSLPSGGGNQPQHF. J is TRBJ1-5 and V is TRBV28, with 8 nucleotides matching TRBD1. Per the germline V gene, CDR1 is MDHEN and CDR2 is SYDVKM. CDR3 size: 16 residues. Losses at the gene ends were 5 bases for V and 4 bases for J; bases not matched to a gene: 10.

This clonotype was seen many times. The chain recombines TRBV28 with TRBJ2-7; 9 nucleotides agree with TRBD2. This CDR3 contains 15 residues. The V segment lost 2 bases and the J segment 2 bases; nucleotides outside the gene matches: 4. In germline, CDR1 is MDHEN, CDR2 SYDVKM. This CDR3 is CASSLPLAGTYEQYF. CDR3 nucleotides: TGTGCCAGCAGTTTACCCCTAGCGGGAACCTACGAGCAGTACTTC.

The chain uses TRBV19 and TRBJ2-1, with 10 bases matching TRBD1. The CDR3 runs to 14 residues. V gave up 10 bases and J gave up 8 bases; unmatched junction bases: 11. Germline CDR1 is LNHDA and CDR2 is SQIVND (reference sequence). CDR3 amino acids: CATSPGQGSHEQFF. The CDR3 nucleotides read TGTGCCACCTCGCCGGGACAGGGGAGTCATGAGCAGTTCTTC.

The chain employs TRBV19 and TRBJ1-2, with 11 bases fitting TRBD1. The V gene end was trimmed by 4 bases and the J gene end by 4 bases; junction bases not matched to a gene: 5. From germline, CDR1 is LNHDA and CDR2 SQIVND (reference sequence). CDR3 size: 15 residues. The CDR3 bases are TGTGCCAGTAGTACACGGACAGGGGGCATCTATGGCTACACCTTC. It is translated as CASSTRTGGIYGYTF.

The genes are TRBV15 and TRBJ2-7; the D is unclear. V was pared by 0 bases and J by 2 bases, with 5 bases between. Per the germline V gene, CDR1 is LNHNV and CDR2 is YYDKDF (reference sequence). This CDR3 is 13 amino acids long. The CDR3 reads CATSRERTYEQYF. Here the CDR3 DNA reads TGTGCCACCAGCAGAGAAAGAACCTACGAGCAGTACTTC.

The chain employs TRBV6-1 and TRBJ2-3, with 12 bases that match TRBD2. Germline V gene data show CDR1 as MNHNS and CDR2 as SASEGT. The V segment lost 9 bases and the J segment 0 bases; nucleotides outside the gene matches: 10. The CDR3 totals 17 residues. The DNA of the CDR3 is TGTGCCAGGAGAGGTCTAGCGGGAGGGCCGAGCACAGATACGCAGTATTTT. It yields the protein CARRGLAGGPSTDTQYF.